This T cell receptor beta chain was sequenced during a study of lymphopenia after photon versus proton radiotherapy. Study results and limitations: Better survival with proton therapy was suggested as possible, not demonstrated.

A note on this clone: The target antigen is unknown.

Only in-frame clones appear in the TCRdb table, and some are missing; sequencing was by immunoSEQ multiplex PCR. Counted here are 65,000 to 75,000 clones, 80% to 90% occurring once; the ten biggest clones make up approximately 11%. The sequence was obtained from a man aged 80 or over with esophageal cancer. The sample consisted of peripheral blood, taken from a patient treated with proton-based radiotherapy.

CDR3 residues: CATSRPNQGGETQYF. As DNA, the CDR3 is TGTGCCACCAGCAGACCCAATCAGGGCGGAGAGACCCAGTACTTC. The chain recombines TRBV15 with TRBJ2-5; possible D gene TRBD1, 5 bases. V was shortened by 2 bases and J by 4 bases, with 14 bases between the two germline ends. Germline CDR1 LNHNV, CDR2 YYDKDF (reference sequence). The length of the CDR3 is 15 residues.